This T cell receptor beta chain was documented in a study of cytomegalovirus exposure and HLA in healthy donors. The PCR used 60 Vbeta and 13 Jbeta primers. This table comes from immunoSEQ multiplex PCR, and its TCRdb copy is limited to in-frame clones, with some not included. This sample has more than 80,000 clones, with more than 60% found just once. Germline lookup yields CDR1 SGHTA and CDR2 FQGNSA. The CDR3 contains 15 residues. The V end lost 6 bases, the J end lost 4 bases, and 17 bases lay between the germline ends. This TCR was sampled from a man aged 35 to 55 in good health and CMV-seronegative. The chain couples TRBV7-2 to TRBJ2-3; possible D gene TRBD1, 5 bases. What was sequenced was PBMCs. The CDR3 loop is CASSYMPQGADTQYF. For the CDR3, the DNA is TGTGCCAGCAGTTATATGCCTCAGGGCGCAGATACGCAGTATTTT. The whole variable domain, filled in from reference TRBV7-2 and TRBJ2-3, reads GAGVSQSPSNKVTEKGKDVELRCDPISGHTALYWYRQSLGQGLEFLIYFQGNSAPDKSGLPSDRFSAERTGGSVSTLTIQRTQQEDSAVYLCASSYMPQGADTQYFGPGTRLTVL.